Listed below are T cell receptor beta chains from one sample, sequenced in a study of T cell responses to AZD1222 COVID-19 vaccine. Assay: immunoSEQ multiplex PCR; the TCRdb copy retains only in-frame clones and omits some. This sample has some 80,000 clones; 88% occur once, and the top ten carry approximately 5.4%. Here the sequenced sample was peripheral blood, taken on day 0 of MenACWY control vaccination. These receptors were obtained from an adult in good health. Both conserved end residues are part of each CDR3. The D gene is left open where the match is weak. Rows may omit the clone size; those that give it use once, few, many or a size class.

abundance,v_gene,j_gene,d_gene,CDR3aa,CDR3nt
-,TRBV7-2,TRBJ1-5,-,CASSSRIGTVNQPQHF,TGTGCCAGCAGCTCCAGAATTGGGACGGTCAATCAGCCCCAGCATTTT
-,TRBV10-3,TRBJ1-3,TRBD1,CAISSGTGGTGNTIYF,TGTGCCATCAGTTCCGGGACAGGGGGGACTGGAAACACCATATATTTT
-,TRBV9,TRBJ1-2,TRBD1,CASSTGTGDGYTF,TGTGCCAGCAGCACGGGGACAGGGGATGGCTACACCTTC
-,TRBV9,TRBJ2-1,-,CASSVESEPHNEQFF,TGTGCCAGCAGCGTAGAGTCAGAACCTCACAATGAGCAGTTCTTC
-,TRBV30,TRBJ1-5,-,CAWSEDGVTAQHF,TGTGCCTGGAGTGAAGATGGGGTAACGGCCCAGCATTTT
-,TRBV7-2,TRBJ2-7,TRBD1,CASRTGTGRYEQYF,TGTGCCAGCAGAACCGGGACAGGGCGCTACGAGCAGTACTTC
-,TRBV24-1,TRBJ2-5,-,CATSDFQETQYF,TGTGCCACCAGTGATTTCCAAGAGACCCAGTACTTC
-,TRBV30,TRBJ2-3,-,CAWIGRGSTDTQYF,TGTGCCTGGATTGGGAGAGGGAGCACAGATACGCAGTATTTT
-,TRBV29-1,TRBJ1-1,-,CSVFRNTEAFF,TGCAGCGTTTTCAGGAACACTGAAGCTTTCTTT
-,TRBV9,TRBJ2-5,-,CASSARRGPGETQYF,TGTGCCAGCAGCGCCCGGCGGGGGCCGGGGGAGACCCAGTACTTC
-,TRBV14,TRBJ2-3,TRBD1,CASSQDSGGYTQYF,TGTGCCAGCAGCCAAGATTCAGGGGGATATACGCAGTATTTT
-,TRBV5-4,TRBJ2-1,-,CASSFDPISTNEQFF,TGTGCCAGCAGCTTCGACCCTATTAGTACCAATGAGCAGTTCTTC
-,TRBV30,TRBJ1-1,-,CAWRGHTEAFF,TGTGCCTGGAGAGGGCACACTGAAGCTTTCTTT
-,TRBV25-1,TRBJ2-2,-,CASSEDETIPGELFF,TGTGCCAGCAGTGAAGATGAGACAATCCCCGGGGAGCTGTTTTTT
-,TRBV4-2,TRBJ2-7,-,CASSQDSGSPYEQYF,TGTGCCAGCAGCCAAGATTCAGGGAGCCCCTACGAGCAGTACTTC
few,TRBV9,TRBJ2-7,TRBD1,CASSADRGPTYEQYF,TGTGCCAGCAGCGCGGACAGGGGGCCAACCTACGAGCAGTACTTC
-,TRBV25-1,TRBJ2-7,TRBD1,CASSRQGAGEQYF,TGTGCCAGCAGCAGACAGGGGGCAGGGGAGCAGTACTTC
-,TRBV4-1,TRBJ1-4,-,CASSQAAEEKLFF,TGCGCCAGCAGCCAAGCAGCGGAGGAAAAACTGTTTTTT
-,TRBV6-2/TRBV6-3,TRBJ2-2,-,CASSFQGFGELFF,TGTGCCAGCAGTTTTCAGGGGTTCGGGGAGCTGTTTTTT
-,TRBV12-3/TRBV12-4,TRBJ2-7,-,CASSLRGVEQYF,TGTGCCAGCAGTTTAAGAGGGGTCGAGCAGTACTTC
few,TRBV6-2/TRBV6-3,TRBJ2-7,TRBD1,CASSYVGGAPAEQYF,TGTGCCAGCAGTTACGTAGGGGGCGCTCCCGCCGAGCAGTACTTC
-,TRBV5-1,TRBJ1-1,-,CASSLATRNEAFF,TGCGCCAGCAGCTTGGCCACGAGGAATGAAGCTTTCTTT
-,TRBV29-1,TRBJ2-5,-,CSVEDNVGARETQYF,TGCAGCGTTGAAGATAATGTAGGGGCCCGGGAGACCCAGTACTTC
-,TRBV5-1,TRBJ2-3,-,CASSLGGLHVNRLDTQYF,TGCGCCAGCAGCTTGGGCGGGTTACATGTAAACAGATTGGATACGCAGTATTTT
-,TRBV9,TRBJ2-5,TRBD2,CASSWTSGPGTVETQYF,TGTGCCAGCAGTTGGACTAGCGGGCCCGGGACCGTGGAGACCCAGTACTTC
once,TRBV19,TRBJ1-5,-,CASSIDLYRGNQPQHF,TGTGCCAGTAGTATAGATCTATACAGGGGCAATCAGCCCCAGCATTTT
-,TRBV7-9,TRBJ1-4,TRBD1,CASSQDRGNEKLFF,TGTGCCAGCAGCCAGGACAGGGGAAATGAAAAACTGTTTTTT
-,TRBV5-6,TRBJ2-2,-,CASSSLGAGGELFF,TGTGCCAGCAGCTCGCTCGGGGCAGGCGGGGAGCTGTTTTTT
-,TRBV4-3,TRBJ2-7,-,CASSQVGGSYEQYF,TGCGCCAGCAGCCAAGTGGGGGGTTCCTACGAGCAGTACTTC
-,TRBV11-2,TRBJ1-6,-,CASSLGLLNSPLHF,TGTGCCAGCAGCTTAGGGCTACTGAATTCACCCCTCCACTTT
once,TRBV4-1,TRBJ2-2,-,CASSKEGTGELFF,TGCGCCAGCAGCAAGGAAGGGACCGGGGAGCTGTTTTTT
-,TRBV7-3,TRBJ2-3,TRBD2,CASSLTSGGVPSTDTQYF,TGTGCCAGCAGCTTAACGAGCGGGGGGGTACCTTCCACAGATACGCAGTATTTT
-,TRBV7-9,TRBJ2-7,-,CASSFDTNSYEQYF,TGTGCCAGCAGCTTCGACACAAACTCCTACGAGCAGTACTTC
-,TRBV30,TRBJ2-1,TRBD2,CAWSVLAGGYNEQFF,TGTGCCTGGAGTGTACTAGCGGGGGGGTACAATGAGCAGTTCTTC
-,TRBV2,TRBJ1-3,-,CASSGGVSGNTIYF,TGTGCCAGCAGTGGGGGGGTATCTGGAAACACCATATATTTT
-,TRBV4-2,TRBJ2-7,TRBD2,CASSQELGAGLEAYEQYF,TGTGCCAGCAGCCAAGAGCTCGGGGCGGGACTAGAGGCCTACGAGCAGTACTTC
-,TRBV12-3/TRBV12-4,TRBJ1-3,TRBD1,CATQGGIGNTIYF,TGTGCCACCCAAGGGGGCATAGGAAACACCATATATTTT
-,TRBV7-9,TRBJ2-5,TRBD2,CASSLPAGGQETQYF,TGTGCCAGCAGCTTGCCGGCGGGGGGCCAAGAGACCCAGTACTTC
-,TRBV6-2/TRBV6-3,TRBJ2-7,TRBD2,CASSYSRGRGDEQYF,TGTGCCAGCAGTTACTCGAGGGGCCGGGGGGACGAGCAGTACTTC
-,TRBV7-2,TRBJ1-3,TRBD1,CASSFTGDSGNTIYF,TGTGCCAGCAGCTTTACAGGGGACTCTGGAAACACCATATATTTT
-,TRBV30,TRBJ2-1,-,CAWSVLRGMDEQFF,TGTGCCTGGAGTGTACTGCGAGGGATGGATGAGCAGTTCTTC
-,TRBV5-1,TRBJ2-3,-,CASSRGTRTDTQYF,TGCGCCAGCAGCCGGGGAACTAGAACAGATACGCAGTATTTT
-,TRBV3-1/TRBV3-2,TRBJ2-1,TRBD1,CASSPRGYYNEQFF,TGTGCCAGCAGCCCCAGGGGGTACTACAATGAGCAGTTCTTC
-,TRBV5-1,TRBJ1-4,-,CASSLAQGRVEKLFF,TGCGCCAGCAGCTTGGCCCAGGGGAGAGTCGAAAAACTGTTTTTT
-,TRBV7-6,TRBJ2-7,-,CASSLRGASYEQYF,TGTGCCAGCAGCCTCCGGGGGGCCTCCTACGAGCAGTACTTC
-,TRBV1,TRBJ1-1,-,CTSSQVREWDTEAFF,TGCACCAGCAGCCAAGTCAGGGAATGGGACACTGAAGCTTTCTTT
once,TRBV4-3,TRBJ1-2,-,CASSQDRRGAAGYTF,TGCGCCAGCAGCCAAGATAGGAGGGGGGCAGCTGGCTACACCTTC
-,TRBV24-1,TRBJ2-1,-,CATSDLEGLEQFF,TGTGCCACCAGTGATTTGGAGGGGCTTGAGCAGTTCTTC
-,TRBV30,TRBJ1-1,-,CAWTTGQNTEAFF,TGTGCCTGGACTACTGGACAGAACACTGAAGCTTTCTTT
-,TRBV7-2,TRBJ2-5,TRBD2,CASSSNSGGAPETQYF,TGTGCCAGCAGCTCAAATAGCGGGGGGGCCCCGGAGACCCAGTACTTC
-,TRBV7-9,TRBJ2-7,-,CASSLTSSSSYEQYF,TGTGCCAGCAGCCTTACTAGCTCGAGCTCCTACGAGCAGTACTTC
-,TRBV5-8,TRBJ1-1,-,CASSLREATEAFF,TGTGCCAGCAGTTTGAGAGAAGCCACTGAAGCTTTCTTT
-,TRBV5-1,TRBJ1-6,-,CASSRAGDISSYNSPLHF,TGCGCCAGCAGCCGGGCTGGGGACATAAGCTCCTATAATTCACCCCTCCACTTT
-,TRBV4-3,TRBJ2-1,TRBD1,CASSVGTEYNEQFF,TGCGCCAGCAGCGTTGGGACAGAGTACAATGAGCAGTTCTTC
-,TRBV10-3,TRBJ1-3,-,CAISEWDTSGNTIYF,TGTGCCATCAGTGAGTGGGACACCTCTGGAAACACCATATATTTT
-,TRBV27,TRBJ2-5,-,CASSPWGQVQETQYF,TGTGCCAGCAGTCCGTGGGGGCAGGTACAAGAGACCCAGTACTTC
-,TRBV7-8,TRBJ1-3,-,CASSLRVQVSGNTIYF,TGTGCCAGCAGCCTTAGAGTCCAGGTCTCTGGAAACACCATATATTTT
-,TRBV5-4,TRBJ2-3,TRBD2,CASAGTSGGDTQYF,TGTGCCAGCGCCGGGACTAGCGGGGGAGATACGCAGTATTTT
-,TRBV28,TRBJ1-2,-,CASSYSSYGYTF,TGTGCCAGCAGTTATTCGAGCTATGGCTACACCTTC